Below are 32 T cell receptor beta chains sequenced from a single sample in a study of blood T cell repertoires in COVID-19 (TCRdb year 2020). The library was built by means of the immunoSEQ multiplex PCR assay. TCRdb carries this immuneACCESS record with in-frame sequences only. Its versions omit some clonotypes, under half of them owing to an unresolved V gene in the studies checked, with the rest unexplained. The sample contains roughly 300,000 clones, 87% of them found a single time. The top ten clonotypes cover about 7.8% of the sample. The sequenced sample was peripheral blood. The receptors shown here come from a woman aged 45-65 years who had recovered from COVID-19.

CDR3 protein: CASSTVRGYYGYTF. The DNA for the CDR3 is TGTGCCAGCAGCACGGTACGGGGGTACTATGGCTACACCTTC. J is TRBJ1-2 and V is TRBV5-6, with D tentatively TRBD1 (5 bases). The V and J ends lost 4 bases and 3 bases respectively, with 13 bases between them. CDR3 length: 14 amino acids. Per the germline V gene, CDR1 is SGHDT and CDR2 is YYEEEE.

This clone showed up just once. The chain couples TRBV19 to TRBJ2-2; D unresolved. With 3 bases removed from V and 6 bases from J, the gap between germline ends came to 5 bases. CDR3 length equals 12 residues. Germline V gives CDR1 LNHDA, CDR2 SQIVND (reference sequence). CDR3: CASSILPGELFF. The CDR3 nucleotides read TGTGCCAGTAGTATTCTTCCCGGGGAGCTGTTTTTT.

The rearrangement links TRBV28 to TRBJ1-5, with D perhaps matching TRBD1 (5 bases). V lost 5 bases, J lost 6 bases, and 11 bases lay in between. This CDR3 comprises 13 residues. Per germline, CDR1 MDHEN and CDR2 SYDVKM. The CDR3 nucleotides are TGTGCCAGCAGTCCCCCAGGGATTCAGCCCCAGCATTTT. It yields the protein CASSPPGIQPQHF.

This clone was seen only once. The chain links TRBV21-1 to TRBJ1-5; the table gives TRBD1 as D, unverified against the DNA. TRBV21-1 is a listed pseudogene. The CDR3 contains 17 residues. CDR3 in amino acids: CASSPQGRLQENQPQHF. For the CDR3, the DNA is TGTGCCAGCAGCCCACAGGGGAGGCTTCAGGAAAATCAGCCCCAGCATTTT.

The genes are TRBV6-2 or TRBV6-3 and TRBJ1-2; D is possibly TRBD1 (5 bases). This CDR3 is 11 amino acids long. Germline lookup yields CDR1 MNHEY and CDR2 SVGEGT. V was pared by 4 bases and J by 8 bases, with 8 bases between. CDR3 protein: CASSLGAGYTF. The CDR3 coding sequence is TGTGCCAGCAGTTTAGGGGCCGGCTACACCTTC.

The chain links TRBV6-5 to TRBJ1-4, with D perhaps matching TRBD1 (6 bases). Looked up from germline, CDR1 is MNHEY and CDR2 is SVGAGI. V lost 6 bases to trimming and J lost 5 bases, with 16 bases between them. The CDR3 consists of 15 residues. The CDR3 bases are TGTGCCAGCAGGGGGCCTATAACAGGGAATGAAAAACTGTTTTTT. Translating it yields CASRGPITGNEKLFF.

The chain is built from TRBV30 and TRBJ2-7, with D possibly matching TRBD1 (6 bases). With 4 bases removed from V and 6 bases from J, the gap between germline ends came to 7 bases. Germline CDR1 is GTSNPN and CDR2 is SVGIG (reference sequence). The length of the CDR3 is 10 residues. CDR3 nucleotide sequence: TGTGCCTGGAAGGGGGTCGAGCAGTACTTC. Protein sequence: CAWKGVEQYF.

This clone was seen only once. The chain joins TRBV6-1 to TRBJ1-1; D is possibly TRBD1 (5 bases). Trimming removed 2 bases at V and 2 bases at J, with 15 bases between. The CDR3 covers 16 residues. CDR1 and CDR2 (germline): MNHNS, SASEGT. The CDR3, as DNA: TGTGCCAGCAGTGAATTGGGGGGTTGGGCCAACACTGAAGCTTTCTTT. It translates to CASSELGGWANTEAFF.

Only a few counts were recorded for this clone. CDR3 DNA sequence: TGTGCCAGCAGCTCGGGGCAAACAGGGAGTGAAAAACTGTTTTTT. It encodes CASSSGQTGSEKLFF. The V and J genes are TRBV5-4 and TRBJ1-4; D is possibly TRBD1 (6 bases). This CDR3 is 15 amino acids long. Germline V gene data show CDR1 as SGHNT and CDR2 as YYREEE (reference sequence). V lost 3 bases and J lost 7, with 16 bases in between. Complete variable domain (other parts from reference TRBV5-4 and TRBJ1-4): ETGVTQSPTHLIKTRGQQVTLRCSSQSGHNTVSWYQQALGQGPQFIFQYYREEENGRGNFPPRFSGLQFPNYSSELNVNALELDDSALYLCASSSGQTGSEKLFFGSGTQLSVL.

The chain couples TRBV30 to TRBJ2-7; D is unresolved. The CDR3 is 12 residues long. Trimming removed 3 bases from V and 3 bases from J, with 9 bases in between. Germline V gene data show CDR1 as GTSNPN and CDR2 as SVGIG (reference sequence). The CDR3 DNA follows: TGTGCCTGGAGCTCAGGCTTCTACGAGCAGTACTTC. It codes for CAWSSGFYEQYF.

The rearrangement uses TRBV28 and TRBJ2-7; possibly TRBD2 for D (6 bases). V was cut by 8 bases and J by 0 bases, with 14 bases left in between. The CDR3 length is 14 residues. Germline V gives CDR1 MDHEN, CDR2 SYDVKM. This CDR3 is CASVKGGTSYEQYF. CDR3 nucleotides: TGTGCCAGCGTCAAGGGCGGGACCTCCTACGAGCAGTACTTC.

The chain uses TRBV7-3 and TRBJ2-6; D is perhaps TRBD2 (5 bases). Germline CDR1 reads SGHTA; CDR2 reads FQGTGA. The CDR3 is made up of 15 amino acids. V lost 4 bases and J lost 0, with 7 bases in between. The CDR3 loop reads CASSSGSSGANVLTF. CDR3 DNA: TGTGCCAGCAGCTCGGGGAGCTCTGGGGCCAACGTCCTGACTTTC.

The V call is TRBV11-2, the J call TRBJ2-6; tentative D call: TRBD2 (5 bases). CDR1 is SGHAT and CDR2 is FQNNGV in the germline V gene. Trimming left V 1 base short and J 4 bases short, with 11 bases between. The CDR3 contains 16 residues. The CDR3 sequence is CASSLVARYGANVLTF. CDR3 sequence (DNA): TGTGCCAGCAGCTTAGTAGCGCGCTACGGGGCCAACGTCCTGACTTTC. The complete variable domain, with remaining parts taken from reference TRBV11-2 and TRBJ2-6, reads EAGVAQSPRYKIIEKRQSVAFWCNPISGHATLYWYQQILGQGPKLLIQFQNNGVVDDSQLPKDRFSAERLKGVDSTLKIQPAKLEDSAVYLCASSLVARYGANVLTFGAGSRLTVL.

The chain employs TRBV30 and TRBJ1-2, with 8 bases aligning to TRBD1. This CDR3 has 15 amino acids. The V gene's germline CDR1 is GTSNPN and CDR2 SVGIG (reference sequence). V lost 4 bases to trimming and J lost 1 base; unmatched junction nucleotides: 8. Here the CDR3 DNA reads TGTGCCTGGATCCCCACCGGACAGGGTAACTATGGCTACACCTTC. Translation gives CAWIPTGQGNYGYTF.

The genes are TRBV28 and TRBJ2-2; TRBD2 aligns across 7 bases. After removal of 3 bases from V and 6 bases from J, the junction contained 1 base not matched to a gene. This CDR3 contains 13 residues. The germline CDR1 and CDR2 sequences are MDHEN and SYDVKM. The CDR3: CASSLAGAGELFF. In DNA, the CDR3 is TGTGCCAGCAGTTTGGCGGGGGCCGGGGAGCTGTTTTTT.

The DNA of the CDR3 is TGTGCCAGCTCTCCAGGACAGGGGGCCGGGCAGCCCCAGCATTTT. Protein sequence: CASSPGQGAGQPQHF. This sequence joins TRBV18 and TRBJ1-5; 11 bases are a match to TRBD1. Per germline, CDR1 KGHSH and CDR2 LQKENI. Losses at the gene ends were 6 bases for V and 7 bases for J; bases not matched to a gene: 8. This CDR3 contains 15 residues.

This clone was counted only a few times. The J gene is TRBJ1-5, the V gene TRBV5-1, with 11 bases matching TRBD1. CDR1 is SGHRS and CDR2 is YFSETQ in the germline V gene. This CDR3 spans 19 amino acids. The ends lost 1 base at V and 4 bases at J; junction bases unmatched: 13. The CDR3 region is CASSLRRTGGLEENQPQHF. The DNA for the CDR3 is TGCGCCAGCAGCTTGCGGCGGACAGGGGGCTTGGAGGAGAATCAGCCCCAGCATTTT.

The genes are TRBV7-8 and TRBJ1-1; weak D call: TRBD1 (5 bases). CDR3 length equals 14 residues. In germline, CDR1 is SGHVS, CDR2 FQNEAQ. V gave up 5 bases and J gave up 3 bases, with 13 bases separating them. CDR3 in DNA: TGTGCCAGCAGCCTTACAGGCGCGTACACTGAAGCTTTCTTT. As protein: CASSLTGAYTEAFF.

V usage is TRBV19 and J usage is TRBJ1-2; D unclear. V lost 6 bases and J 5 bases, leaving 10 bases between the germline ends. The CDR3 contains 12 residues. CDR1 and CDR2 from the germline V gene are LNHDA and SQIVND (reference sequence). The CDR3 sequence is CASSPSQYGYTF. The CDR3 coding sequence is TGTGCCAGTAGCCCCTCCCAGTATGGCTACACCTTC. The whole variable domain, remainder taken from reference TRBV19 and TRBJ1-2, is DGGITQSPKYLFRKEGQNVTLSCEQNLNHDAMYWYRQDPGQGLRLIYYSQIVNDFQKGDIAEGYSVSREKKESFPLTVTSAQKNPTAFYLCASSPSQYGYTFGSGTRLTVV.

The CDR3 spells CASSEGDYASTDTQYF. The CDR3 DNA sequence: TGTGCCAGCAGCGAGGGGGACTACGCTAGCACAGATACGCAGTATTTT. V usage is TRBV9 and J usage is TRBJ2-3, with D possibly TRBD2 on 7 matching bases. The V and J ends lost 3 bases and 0 bases respectively, with 14 bases between them. From germline, CDR1 is SGDLS and CDR2 YYNGEE. The CDR3 is made up of 16 amino acids.

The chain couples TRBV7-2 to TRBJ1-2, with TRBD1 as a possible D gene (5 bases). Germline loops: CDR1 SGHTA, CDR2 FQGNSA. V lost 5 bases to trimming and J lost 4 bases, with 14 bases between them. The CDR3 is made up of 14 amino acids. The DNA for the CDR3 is TGTGCCAGCAGCAACGACCGGGGGGGCTATGGCTACACCTTC. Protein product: CASSNDRGGYGYTF.

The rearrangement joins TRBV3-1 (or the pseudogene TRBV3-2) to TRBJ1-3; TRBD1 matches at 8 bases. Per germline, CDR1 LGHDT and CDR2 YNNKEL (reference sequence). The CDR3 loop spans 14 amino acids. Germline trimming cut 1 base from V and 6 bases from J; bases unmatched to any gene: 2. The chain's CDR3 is CASSQGTGLNTIYF. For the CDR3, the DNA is TGTGCCAGCAGCCAAGGGACAGGGCTAAACACCATATATTTT.

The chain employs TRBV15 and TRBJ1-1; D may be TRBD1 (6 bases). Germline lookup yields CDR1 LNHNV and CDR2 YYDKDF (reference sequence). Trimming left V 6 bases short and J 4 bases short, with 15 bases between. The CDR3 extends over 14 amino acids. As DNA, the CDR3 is TGTGCCACCAGAGATGGGGGCATCGGCACTGAAGCTTTCTTT. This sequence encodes CATRDGGIGTEAFF.

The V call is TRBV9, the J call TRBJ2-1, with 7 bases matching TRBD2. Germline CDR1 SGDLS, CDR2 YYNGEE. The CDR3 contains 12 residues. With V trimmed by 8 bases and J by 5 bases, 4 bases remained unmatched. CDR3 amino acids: CARVSGHNEQFF. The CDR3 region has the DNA TGTGCCAGGGTTAGCGGGCACAATGAGCAGTTCTTC.

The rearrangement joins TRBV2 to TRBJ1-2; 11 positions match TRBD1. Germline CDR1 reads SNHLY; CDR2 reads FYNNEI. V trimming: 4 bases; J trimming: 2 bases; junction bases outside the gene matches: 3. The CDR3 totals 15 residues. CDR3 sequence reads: CASSVGQGVNYGYTF. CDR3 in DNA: TGTGCCAGCAGTGTGGGACAGGGGGTAAACTATGGCTACACCTTC.

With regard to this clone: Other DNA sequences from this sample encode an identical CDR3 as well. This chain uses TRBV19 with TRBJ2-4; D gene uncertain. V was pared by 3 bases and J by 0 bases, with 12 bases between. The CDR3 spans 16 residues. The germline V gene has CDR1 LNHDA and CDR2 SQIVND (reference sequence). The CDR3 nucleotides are TGTGCCAGTAGTATCAGTAATACAATAGCCAAAAACATTCAGTACTTC. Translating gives CASSISNTIAKNIQYF.

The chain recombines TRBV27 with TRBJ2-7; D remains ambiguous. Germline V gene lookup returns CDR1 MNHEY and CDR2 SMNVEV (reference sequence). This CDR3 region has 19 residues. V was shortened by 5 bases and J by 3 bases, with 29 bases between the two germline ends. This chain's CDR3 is CASSPFGSKMYRSVYEQYF. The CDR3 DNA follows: TGTGCCAGCAGTCCGTTTGGCTCTAAAATGTACCGGAGCGTCTACGAGCAGTACTTC.

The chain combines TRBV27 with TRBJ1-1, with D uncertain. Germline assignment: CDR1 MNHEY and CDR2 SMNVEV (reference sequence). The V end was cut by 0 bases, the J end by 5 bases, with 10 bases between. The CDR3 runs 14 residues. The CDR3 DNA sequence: TGTGCCAGCAGTTTATCCCTCCTTCGGACTGAAGCTTTCTTT. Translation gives CASSLSLLRTEAFF.

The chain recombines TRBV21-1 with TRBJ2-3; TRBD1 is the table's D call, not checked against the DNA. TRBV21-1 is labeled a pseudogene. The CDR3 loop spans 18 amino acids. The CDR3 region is CASRYLPGRDSPTDTQYF. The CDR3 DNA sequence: TGTGCCAGCAGGTACTTACCGGGTAGGGACAGCCCGACAGATACGCAGTATTTT.

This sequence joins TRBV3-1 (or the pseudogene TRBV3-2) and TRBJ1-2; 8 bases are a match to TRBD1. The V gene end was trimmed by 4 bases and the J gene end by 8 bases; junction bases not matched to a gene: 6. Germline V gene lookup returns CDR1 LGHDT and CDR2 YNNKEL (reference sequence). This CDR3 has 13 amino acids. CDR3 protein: CASSPDRVEGYTF. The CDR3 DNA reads TGTGCCAGCAGCCCGGACAGGGTGGAAGGCTACACCTTC.

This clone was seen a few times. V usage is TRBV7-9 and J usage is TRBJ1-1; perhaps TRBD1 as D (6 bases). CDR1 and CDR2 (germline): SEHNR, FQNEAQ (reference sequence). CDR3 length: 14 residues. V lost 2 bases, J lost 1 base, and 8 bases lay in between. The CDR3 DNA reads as TGTGCCAGCAGCTTATCACAGGGGAACACTGAAGCTTTCTTT. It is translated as CASSLSQGNTEAFF.

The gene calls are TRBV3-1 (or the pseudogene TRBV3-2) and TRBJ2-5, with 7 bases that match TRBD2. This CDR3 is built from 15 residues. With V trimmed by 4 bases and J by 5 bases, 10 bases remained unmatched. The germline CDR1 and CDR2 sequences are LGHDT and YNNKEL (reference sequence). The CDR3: CASSPRGAGWETQYF. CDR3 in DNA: TGTGCCAGCAGCCCCCGCGGAGCGGGGTGGGAGACCCAGTACTTC.